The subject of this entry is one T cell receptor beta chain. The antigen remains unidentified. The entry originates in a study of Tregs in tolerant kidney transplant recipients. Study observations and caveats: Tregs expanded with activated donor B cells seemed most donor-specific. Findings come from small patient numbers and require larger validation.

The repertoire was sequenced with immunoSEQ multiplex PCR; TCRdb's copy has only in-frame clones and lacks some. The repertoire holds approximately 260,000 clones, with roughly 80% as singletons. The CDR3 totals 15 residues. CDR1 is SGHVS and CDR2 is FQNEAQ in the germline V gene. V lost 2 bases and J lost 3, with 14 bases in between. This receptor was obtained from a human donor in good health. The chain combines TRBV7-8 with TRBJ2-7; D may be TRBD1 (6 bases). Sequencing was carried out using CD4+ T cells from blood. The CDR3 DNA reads TGTGCCAGCAGCTTAACCGGGACACTAAGCTACGAGCAGTACTTC. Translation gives CASSLTGTLSYEQYF.